This TCR beta chain was captured by sequencing in a study of blood T cell repertoires in COVID-19. At the level of the study: Samples taken during acute and convalescent COVID-19 were collected in the United States, Italy and Spain. Nucleic acid was either cDNA or gDNA, and it came from T cells, B-cell-depleted T cells, or PBMCs.

Seattle patient enrollment occurred during active infection, with longitudinal follow-up thereafter. V shed 5 bases and J shed 9 bases, with 14 bases lying between them. The V gene's germline CDR1 is SGHAT and CDR2 FQDESV (reference sequence). The CDR3 covers 14 residues. Under the authors' procedure: Estimation of nucleated cell counts was performed using reference gene primer amplification. Data came from immunoSEQ multiplex PCR; TCRdb stores just in-frame clones and leaves some out. The V and J calls and clone size are taken from that table; D and trimming were inferred from the DNA. This table holds approximately 250,000 clones, roughly 85% found once.

The chain joins TRBV11-1 to TRBJ1-6; possibly TRBD1 for D (6 bases). The TCR was taken from a man aged 50 to 60 with COVID-19, enrolled during active disease. Input material: peripheral blood. CDR3 amino acids: CASSTGIPGSPLHF. Here the CDR3 DNA reads TGTGCCAGCAGCACAGGGATTCCGGGTTCACCCCTCCACTTT.